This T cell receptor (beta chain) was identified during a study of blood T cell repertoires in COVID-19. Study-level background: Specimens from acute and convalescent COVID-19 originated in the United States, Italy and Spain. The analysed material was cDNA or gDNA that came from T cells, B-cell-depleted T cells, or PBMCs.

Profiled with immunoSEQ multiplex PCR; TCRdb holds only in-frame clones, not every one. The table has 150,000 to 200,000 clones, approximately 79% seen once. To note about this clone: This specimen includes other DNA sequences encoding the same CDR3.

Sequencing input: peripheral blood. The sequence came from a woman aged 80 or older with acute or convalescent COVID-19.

CDR3 DNA: TGTGCCAGCAGCCCCAGGGGTCCTGGGGCCAACGTCCTGACTTTC. Translating it yields CASSPRGPGANVLTF. The chain has TRBV28 and TRBJ2-6, with D perhaps TRBD1 (6 bases). Germline loops: CDR1 MDHEN, CDR2 SYDVKM. The CDR3 runs to 15 residues. V lost 6 bases and J lost 2, with 11 bases in between.